This record looks at one T cell receptor (beta chain) sequence and its context. The data were produced by immunoSEQ multiplex PCR, yet TCRdb's version contains in-frame clones alone and is incomplete. The table lists around 700,000 clones, 90% of them singletons. This CDR3 is 14 amino acids long. The V end was cut by 4 bases, the J end by 6 bases, with 15 bases between. Per germline, CDR1 PRHDT and CDR2 FYEKMQ (reference sequence). The data originate from a study of blood T cell repertoires in COVID-19. Study-wide background: T cells, B-cell-depleted T cells, or PBMCs supplied cDNA or gDNA.

Material for sequencing was peripheral blood. This clonotype originated in a woman between 18 and 29 years old with acute or convalescent COVID-19. The chain couples TRBV13 to TRBJ1-1; tentatively, D is TRBD1 (6 bases). For the CDR3, the DNA is TGTGCCAGCAGCTCAAGACAGGACCTCGCTGAAGCTTTCTTT. Its protein product is CASSSRQDLAEAFF.